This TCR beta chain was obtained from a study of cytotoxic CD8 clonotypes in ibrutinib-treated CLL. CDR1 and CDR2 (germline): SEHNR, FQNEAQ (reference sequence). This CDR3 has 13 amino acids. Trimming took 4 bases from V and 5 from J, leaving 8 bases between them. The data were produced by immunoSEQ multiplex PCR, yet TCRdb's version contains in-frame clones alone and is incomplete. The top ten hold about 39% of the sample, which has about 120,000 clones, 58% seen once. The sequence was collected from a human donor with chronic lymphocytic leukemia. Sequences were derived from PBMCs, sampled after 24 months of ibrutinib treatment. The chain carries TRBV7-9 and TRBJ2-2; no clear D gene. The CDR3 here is CASSYLETGELFF. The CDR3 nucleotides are TGTGCCAGCAGCTATCTAGAGACCGGGGAGCTGTTTTTT.